The clone carrying this TCR beta chain was observed many times. Antigen: not known. Germline V gene data show CDR1 as SGHNT and CDR2 as YENEEA. The CDR3 contains 14 residues. V lost 1 base and J lost 8, with 13 bases in between. From roughly 390 ng of RNA, a library with molecular barcoded alpha/delta and beta/gamma adaptors was made. TCRdb fed the reads into MiXCR, producing one record per CDR3 protein. The data show 30,000 to 45,000 distinct CDR3 sequences, approximately 14% seen once. The data were obtained in a study of read filtering for tumor transcriptome and immune sequencing. Overall study: Transcriptome libraries were built from DNase-treated RNA.

General study findings and limits: IR-seq and RNA-seq agreed better without single-read clonotypes. RNA-seq captured clonotypes less deeply and reliably than IR-seq.

Sampling of bone marrow took place during active disease in every patient. This TCR was sampled from a donor over 35 with multiple myeloma. The rearrangement joins TRBV11-3 to TRBJ2-3; tentative D call: TRBD2 (6 bases). Input material: a population of CD138-negative cells sorted from bone marrow. The CDR3: CASSLGDSGSTQYF. Written as DNA, the CDR3 is TGTGCCAGCAGCTTAGGGGACTCGGGGAGTACGCAGTATTTT.